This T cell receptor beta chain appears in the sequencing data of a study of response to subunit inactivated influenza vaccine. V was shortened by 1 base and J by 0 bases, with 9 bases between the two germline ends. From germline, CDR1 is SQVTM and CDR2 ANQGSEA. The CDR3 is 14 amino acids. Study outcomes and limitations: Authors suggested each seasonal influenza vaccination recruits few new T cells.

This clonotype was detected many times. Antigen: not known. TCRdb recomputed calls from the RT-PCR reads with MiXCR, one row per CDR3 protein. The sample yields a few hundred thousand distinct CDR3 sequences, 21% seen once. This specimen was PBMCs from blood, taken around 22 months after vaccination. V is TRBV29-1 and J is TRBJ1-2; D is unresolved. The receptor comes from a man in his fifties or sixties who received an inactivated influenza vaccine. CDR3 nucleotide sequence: TGCAGCGTTGAAGGGGTAGGCGCTAACTATGGCTACACCTTC. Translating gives CSVEGVGANYGYTF.